Listed below are T cell receptor beta chains from one sample, sequenced in a study of regulatory T cells in long-lasting Graves disease. TCRdb re-called the multiplex PCR reads with MiXCR, one entry per CDR3 protein. The data hold around 450,000 distinct CDR3 sequences, with approximately 21% observed a single time. Here the sequenced sample was peripheral blood mononuclear cells (PBMCs), taken when the disease was refractory, from a patient treated with antithyroid drugs. The receptor source for this set is a female donor with Graves disease. Each CDR3 is given with its conserved first and last residue. Each record gives: J gene, D gene, clone size, V gene, CDR3 protein, CDR3 DNA. D genes are given only for firm matches. Only part of the rows carry a size: once, few, many, or a class if the clone is expanded.

j_call: TRBJ1-1; d_call: NA; clone_size: NA; v_call: TRBV6-5; cdr3_aa: CASSYNPSGTEAFF; cdr3_nt: TGTGCCAGCAGTTATAACCCTTCGGGGACTGAAGCTTTCTTT
j_call: TRBJ1-2; d_call: NA; clone_size: few; v_call: TRBV6-4; cdr3_aa: CASSYSSEYGYTF; cdr3_nt: TGTGCCAGCAGTTACTCGTCAGAGTATGGCTACACCTTC
j_call: TRBJ1-2; d_call: TRBD1; clone_size: NA; v_call: TRBV24-1; cdr3_aa: CATSDWDSNYGYTF; cdr3_nt: TGTGCCACCAGTGATTGGGACAGTAACTATGGCTACACCTTC
j_call: TRBJ1-1; d_call: NA; clone_size: many; v_call: TRBV6-1; cdr3_aa: CASSPPIAMNTEAFF; cdr3_nt: TGTGCCAGCAGTCCGCCTATAGCTATGAACACTGAAGCTTTCTTT
j_call: TRBJ2-2; d_call: NA; clone_size: many; v_call: TRBV12-3/TRBV12-4; cdr3_aa: CASRPGSVRTGELFF; cdr3_nt: TGTGCCAGCAGGCCAGGGTCCGTCCGGACCGGGGAGCTGTTTTTT
j_call: TRBJ1-1; d_call: TRBD1; clone_size: few; v_call: TRBV5-1; cdr3_aa: CASSLTLGQGGTEAFF; cdr3_nt: TGCGCCAGCAGCTTGACTCTGGGACAGGGTGGCACTGAAGCTTTCTTT
j_call: TRBJ1-5; d_call: NA; clone_size: many; v_call: TRBV2; cdr3_aa: CATTEPGGEGRGNQPQHF; cdr3_nt: TGTGCCACTACGGAGCCCGGGGGCGAAGGGAGAGGCAATCAGCCCCAGCATTTT
j_call: TRBJ2-7; d_call: NA; clone_size: NA; v_call: TRBV4-2; cdr3_aa: CASSHPQSEQYF; cdr3_nt: TGTGCCAGCAGCCACCCACAGAGCGAGCAGTACTTC
j_call: TRBJ2-7; d_call: NA; clone_size: NA; v_call: TRBV11-2; cdr3_aa: CASSSYSSYEQYF; cdr3_nt: TGTGCCAGCAGTTCCTACAGCAGCTACGAGCAGTACTTC
j_call: TRBJ1-1; d_call: TRBD1; clone_size: few; v_call: TRBV11-3; cdr3_aa: CASSLGTGDLPEAFF; cdr3_nt: TGTGCCAGCAGCTTAGGGACAGGGGATTTACCTGAAGCTTTCTTT
j_call: TRBJ1-6; d_call: NA; clone_size: few; v_call: TRBV4-1; cdr3_aa: CASSQDSLDTSLHF; cdr3_nt: TGCGCCAGCAGCCAAGATTCATTGGACACCTCCCTCCACTTT
j_call: TRBJ2-7; d_call: TRBD2; clone_size: once; v_call: TRBV19; cdr3_aa: CAGSLRTSGDTYEQYF; cdr3_nt: TGTGCCGGTAGCCTGAGGACTAGCGGGGATACCTACGAGCAGTACTTC
j_call: TRBJ1-1; d_call: NA; clone_size: NA; v_call: TRBV4-1; cdr3_aa: CASSRLPSGEAFF; cdr3_nt: TGCGCCAGCAGCCGCCTACCTAGTGGTGAAGCTTTCTTT
j_call: TRBJ2-2; d_call: TRBD1; clone_size: few; v_call: TRBV11-2; cdr3_aa: CASSFPLQGLDTGELFF; cdr3_nt: TGTGCCAGCAGCTTCCCCCTACAGGGGTTGGACACCGGGGAGCTGTTTTTT
j_call: TRBJ1-2; d_call: NA; clone_size: NA; v_call: TRBV5-5; cdr3_aa: CASSLVSGRVTGYTF; cdr3_nt: TGTGCCAGCAGCTTGGTCAGTGGGAGGGTCACTGGCTACACCTTC
j_call: TRBJ1-5; d_call: NA; clone_size: many; v_call: TRBV28; cdr3_aa: CASSLTLGNQPQHF; cdr3_nt: TGTGCCAGCAGTTTAACCCTAGGGAATCAGCCCCAGCATTTT
j_call: TRBJ2-1; d_call: NA; clone_size: once; v_call: TRBV7-2; cdr3_aa: CASSFRGPSYNEQFF; cdr3_nt: TGTGCCAGCAGCTTTAGAGGGCCTTCCTACAATGAGCAGTTCTTC
j_call: TRBJ2-7; d_call: NA; clone_size: few; v_call: TRBV4-3; cdr3_aa: CASSQDTTSSYEQYF; cdr3_nt: TGCGCCAGCAGCCAAGATACTACTAGCTCCTACGAGCAGTACTTC
j_call: TRBJ1-2; d_call: NA; clone_size: few; v_call: TRBV14; cdr3_aa: CASSQGQLKWAVYGYTF; cdr3_nt: TGTGCCAGCAGCCAAGGACAGCTTAAATGGGCGGTCTATGGCTACACCTTC
j_call: TRBJ2-5; d_call: NA; clone_size: many; v_call: TRBV29-1; cdr3_aa: CSVGSGPETQYF; cdr3_nt: TGCAGCGTTGGCTCAGGGCCAGAGACCCAGTACTTC
j_call: TRBJ1-3; d_call: TRBD1; clone_size: NA; v_call: TRBV7-6; cdr3_aa: CASSQTGGLGNTIYF; cdr3_nt: TGTGCCAGCAGCCAGACAGGGGGACTTGGAAACACCATATATTTT
j_call: TRBJ2-5; d_call: NA; clone_size: few; v_call: TRBV5-4; cdr3_aa: CASSLADYKETQYF; cdr3_nt: TGTGCCAGCAGCTTGGCCGACTACAAAGAGACCCAGTACTTC
j_call: TRBJ1-2; d_call: NA; clone_size: many; v_call: TRBV28; cdr3_aa: CASSWSENGYTF; cdr3_nt: TGTGCCAGCAGTTGGAGCGAGAATGGCTACACCTTC
j_call: TRBJ2-2; d_call: TRBD1; clone_size: many; v_call: TRBV24-1; cdr3_aa: CATSDLTGMFTGELFF; cdr3_nt: TGTGCCACCAGTGATCTGACAGGGATGTTCACCGGGGAGCTGTTTTTT
j_call: TRBJ1-5; d_call: TRBD1; clone_size: few; v_call: TRBV5-5; cdr3_aa: CASSSGTGGRQPQHF; cdr3_nt: TGTGCCAGCAGCTCCGGGACAGGGGGCCGCCAGCCCCAGCATTTT
j_call: TRBJ1-1; d_call: NA; clone_size: NA; v_call: TRBV4-1; cdr3_aa: CASSQGSRGNTEAFF; cdr3_nt: TGCGCCAGCAGCCAAGGTTCCAGGGGCAACACTGAAGCTTTCTTT
j_call: TRBJ1-2; d_call: NA; clone_size: NA; v_call: TRBV5-4; cdr3_aa: CASSLFGGDGYTF; cdr3_nt: TGTGCCAGCAGCTTGTTCGGGGGGGATGGCTACACCTTC
j_call: TRBJ2-2; d_call: NA; clone_size: NA; v_call: TRBV6-1; cdr3_aa: CASRKSGNTGELFF; cdr3_nt: TGTGCCAGCAGGAAAAGCGGTAACACCGGGGAGCTGTTTTTT
j_call: TRBJ1-2; d_call: NA; clone_size: many; v_call: TRBV28; cdr3_aa: CASRQGRLYGYTF; cdr3_nt: TGTGCCAGCAGGCAGGGACGGCTCTATGGCTACACCTTC
j_call: TRBJ1-2; d_call: TRBD1; clone_size: many; v_call: TRBV7-2; cdr3_aa: CASSPRGPGQGSPHPYGYTF; cdr3_nt: TGTGCCAGCAGCCCCAGGGGGCCCGGACAGGGAAGTCCCCATCCCTATGGCTACACCTTC
j_call: TRBJ1-1; d_call: NA; clone_size: NA; v_call: TRBV6-1; cdr3_aa: CATVELDLTASYTEAFF; cdr3_nt: TGTGCCACCGTCGAATTGGACCTAACGGCTTCTTACACTGAAGCTTTCTTT
j_call: TRBJ1-2; d_call: NA; clone_size: many; v_call: TRBV27; cdr3_aa: CASSTRNDLVNYGYTF; cdr3_nt: TGTGCCAGCAGTACCCGCAACGATCTGGTTAACTATGGCTACACCTTC
j_call: TRBJ2-2; d_call: TRBD2; clone_size: few; v_call: TRBV19; cdr3_aa: CASSITSGNTGELFF; cdr3_nt: TGTGCCAGTAGTATTACTAGCGGCAACACCGGGGAGCTGTTTTTT
j_call: TRBJ2-1; d_call: NA; clone_size: few; v_call: TRBV28; cdr3_aa: CASTRLASRNEQFF; cdr3_nt: TGTGCCAGCACGCGGCTAGCAAGTAGGAATGAGCAGTTCTTC
j_call: TRBJ2-7; d_call: TRBD2; clone_size: few; v_call: TRBV7-2; cdr3_aa: CASSRGLAGTQLPYEQYF; cdr3_nt: TGTGCCAGCAGCCGGGGACTAGCGGGAACTCAGCTACCCTACGAGCAGTACTTC
j_call: TRBJ1-4; d_call: NA; clone_size: many; v_call: TRBV20-1; cdr3_aa: CSARDREVNMLF; cdr3_nt: TGCAGTGCTAGAGATCGGGAGGTTAACATGCTTTTT
j_call: TRBJ1-2; d_call: NA; clone_size: once; v_call: TRBV7-6; cdr3_aa: CASSLGPEANYGYTF; cdr3_nt: TGTGCCAGCAGCTTAGGCCCCGAGGCTAACTATGGCTACACCTTC
j_call: TRBJ2-7; d_call: NA; clone_size: many; v_call: TRBV6-1; cdr3_aa: CASSNPRHSPDF; cdr3_nt: TGTGCCAGCAGTAACCCTCGACATTCCCCGGACTTC
j_call: TRBJ2-5; d_call: NA; clone_size: many; v_call: TRBV11-2; cdr3_aa: CASSRGPTTETQYF; cdr3_nt: TGTGCCAGCAGCCGGGGCCCAACGACAGAGACCCAGTACTTC
j_call: TRBJ2-5; d_call: NA; clone_size: NA; v_call: TRBV7-2; cdr3_aa: CASSPGQPGGTQYF; cdr3_nt: TGTGCCAGCAGCCCCGGACAACCTGGGGGGACCCAGTACTTC